The rows below give T cell receptor beta chains drawn from one sample of a study of CD8 T cells in ankylosing spondylitis. Via MiXCR, TCRdb re-called the 5' RACE reads, giving one row per CDR3 protein. The sample contains under 250,000 distinct CDR3 sequences, approximately 7.3% of which appear only once. The sequenced sample was blood, either unsorted or a sorted T cell fraction (not recorded which). The receptors here all came from a male donor with ankylosing spondylitis. Both conserved end residues are part of each CDR3. The order of the fields is V gene, D gene, clone size, J gene, CDR3 protein, CDR3 DNA. A D gene is named only where the DNA matches it firmly. Some rows have no size entry. The others give once, few or many, or a class for an expanded clone.

v_call: TRBV10-2
d_call: TRBD2
clone_size: few
j_call: TRBJ2-2
cdr3_aa: CASSTGLADNTGELFF
cdr3_nt: TGCGCCAGCAGTACCGGACTAGCGGACAACACCGGGGAGCTGTTTTTT

v_call: TRBV6-6
d_call: NA
clone_size: few
j_call: TRBJ2-7
cdr3_aa: CASSSRGRGEQYF
cdr3_nt: TGTGCCAGCAGTTCCAGGGGGAGGGGCGAGCAGTACTTC

v_call: TRBV4-3
d_call: NA
clone_size: few
j_call: TRBJ1-6
cdr3_aa: CASSQDLSSYNSPLHF
cdr3_nt: TGCGCCAGCAGCCAAGATTTGAGCTCCTATAATTCACCCCTCCACTTT

v_call: TRBV5-1
d_call: NA
clone_size: NA
j_call: TRBJ2-7
cdr3_aa: CASSPRGREEQYF
cdr3_nt: TGCGCCAGCAGCCCGAGGGGTAGGGAAGAGCAGTACTTC

v_call: TRBV7-8
d_call: NA
clone_size: many
j_call: TRBJ2-7
cdr3_aa: CASSSASREQYF
cdr3_nt: TGTGCCAGCAGCTCGGCGTCCAGGGAGCAGTACTTC

v_call: TRBV6-1
d_call: TRBD1
clone_size: many
j_call: TRBJ2-7
cdr3_aa: CASSPGTGVHEQYF
cdr3_nt: TGTGCCAGCAGCCCCGGGACAGGGGTGCACGAGCAGTACTTC

v_call: TRBV9
d_call: NA
clone_size: NA
j_call: TRBJ2-7
cdr3_aa: CASSVNPDWDEQYF
cdr3_nt: TGTGCCAGCAGCGTAAATCCCGATTGGGACGAGCAGTACTTC

v_call: TRBV27
d_call: TRBD2
clone_size: many
j_call: TRBJ2-7
cdr3_aa: CACRGGAGGEQYF
cdr3_nt: TGTGCCTGCCGGGGGGGCGCGGGAGGGGAGCAGTACTTC

v_call: TRBV7-2
d_call: TRBD2
clone_size: few
j_call: TRBJ2-3
cdr3_aa: CASSLGAGGTDTQYF
cdr3_nt: TGTGCCAGCAGCTTAGGGGCGGGGGGCACAGATACGCAGTATTTT

v_call: TRBV18
d_call: NA
clone_size: NA
j_call: TRBJ1-2
cdr3_aa: CASSPDTLGYGYTF
cdr3_nt: TGTGCCAGCTCACCGGACACCCTTGGCTATGGCTACACCTTC

v_call: TRBV29-1
d_call: NA
clone_size: few
j_call: TRBJ2-7
cdr3_aa: CSVEGEGSYEQYF
cdr3_nt: TGCAGCGTCGAGGGAGAGGGGTCCTACGAGCAGTACTTC

v_call: TRBV4-1
d_call: NA
clone_size: NA
j_call: TRBJ2-2
cdr3_aa: CASSHPTSGSQNTGELFF
cdr3_nt: TGCGCCAGCAGCCACCCCACGAGCGGATCCCAGAACACCGGGGAGCTGTTTTTT

v_call: TRBV20-1
d_call: TRBD1
clone_size: many
j_call: TRBJ2-7
cdr3_aa: CSAYLQGRTSYEQYF
cdr3_nt: TGCAGTGCCTACTTACAGGGGCGGACCTCCTACGAGCAGTACTTC

v_call: TRBV6-1
d_call: TRBD1
clone_size: many
j_call: TRBJ2-6
cdr3_aa: CASSPLGGGGANVLTF
cdr3_nt: TGTGCCAGCAGTCCACTAGGGGGCGGAGGGGCCAACGTCCTGACTTTC

v_call: TRBV12-3/TRBV12-4
d_call: TRBD2
clone_size: many
j_call: TRBJ2-7
cdr3_aa: CASSLGLAGGYEQYF
cdr3_nt: TGTGCCAGCAGTTTAGGACTAGCGGGAGGATACGAGCAGTACTTC

v_call: TRBV19
d_call: NA
clone_size: NA
j_call: TRBJ2-7
cdr3_aa: CASSITGTSPYEQYF
cdr3_nt: TGTGCCAGTAGTATTACCGGGACCAGCCCTTACGAGCAGTACTTC

v_call: TRBV24-1
d_call: NA
clone_size: many
j_call: TRBJ2-1
cdr3_aa: CATSDSEGRPNYNEQFF
cdr3_nt: TGTGCCACCAGTGATTCAGAGGGACGGCCAAACTACAATGAGCAGTTCTTC

v_call: TRBV3-1
d_call: NA
clone_size: many
j_call: TRBJ1-5
cdr3_aa: CASSPNLPRGNQPQHF
cdr3_nt: TGTGCCAGCAGCCCTAACTTACCCCGCGGCAATCAGCCCCAGCATTTT

v_call: TRBV6-4
d_call: TRBD2
clone_size: NA
j_call: TRBJ2-2
cdr3_aa: CTRSAPGLADLTNTGELFF
cdr3_nt: TGTACCCGCAGTGCTCCGGGACTAGCGGACCTCACGAACACCGGGGAGCTGTTTTTT

v_call: TRBV12-3/TRBV12-4
d_call: NA
clone_size: NA
j_call: TRBJ1-1
cdr3_aa: CASGFGSNTEAFF
cdr3_nt: TGTGCCAGCGGATTCGGGTCGAACACTGAAGCTTTCTTT

v_call: TRBV12-3/TRBV12-4
d_call: TRBD2
clone_size: NA
j_call: TRBJ2-1
cdr3_aa: CASTPFRTSGKESNEQFF
cdr3_nt: TGTGCCAGCACTCCCTTCCGGACTAGCGGGAAGGAATCCAATGAGCAGTTCTTC

v_call: TRBV20-1
d_call: NA
clone_size: many
j_call: TRBJ2-1
cdr3_aa: CSARDPEGLLYNEQFF
cdr3_nt: TGCAGTGCTCGCGACCCGGAGGGCTTACTCTACAATGAGCAGTTCTTC

v_call: TRBV4-3
d_call: NA
clone_size: many
j_call: TRBJ2-1
cdr3_aa: CASSLFNEQFF
cdr3_nt: TGCGCCAGCAGCCTATTTAATGAGCAGTTCTTC

v_call: TRBV12-3/TRBV12-4
d_call: TRBD1
clone_size: many
j_call: TRBJ2-7
cdr3_aa: CASSAGTGPYEQYF
cdr3_nt: TGTGCCAGCAGTGCCGGGACAGGGCCTTACGAGCAGTACTTC

v_call: TRBV13
d_call: NA
clone_size: many
j_call: TRBJ2-3
cdr3_aa: CASSLGTSTDTQYF
cdr3_nt: TGTGCCAGCAGCTTAGGGACTAGCACAGATACGCAGTATTTT

v_call: TRBV7-7
d_call: NA
clone_size: many
j_call: TRBJ2-1
cdr3_aa: CASSSEVDNEQFF
cdr3_nt: TGTGCTAGCAGCTCCGAAGTGGACAATGAGCAGTTCTTC

v_call: TRBV11-2
d_call: NA
clone_size: NA
j_call: TRBJ2-7
cdr3_aa: CASSLEGELVSHEQYF
cdr3_nt: TGTGCCAGCAGCTTAGAGGGGGAACTAGTTTCCCACGAGCAGTACTTC

v_call: TRBV7-9
d_call: NA
clone_size: few
j_call: TRBJ2-1
cdr3_aa: CASSSSESSYNEQFF
cdr3_nt: TGTGCCAGCAGCTCCTCTGAAAGCTCCTACAATGAGCAGTTCTTC

v_call: TRBV29-1
d_call: NA
clone_size: many
j_call: TRBJ2-7
cdr3_aa: CSASRGYAYEQYF
cdr3_nt: TGCAGCGCCTCAAGGGGCTACGCCTACGAGCAGTACTTC

v_call: TRBV7-9
d_call: NA
clone_size: NA
j_call: TRBJ2-7
cdr3_aa: CASSDIRSLEEQYF
cdr3_nt: TGTGCCAGCAGCGACATAAGGTCTCTGGAGGAGCAGTACTTC

v_call: TRBV6-6
d_call: NA
clone_size: NA
j_call: TRBJ2-5
cdr3_aa: CASLYQETQYF
cdr3_nt: TGTGCCAGTTTGTACCAAGAGACCCAGTACTTC

v_call: TRBV5-6
d_call: TRBD1
clone_size: few
j_call: TRBJ2-3
cdr3_aa: CASSSTGPLFTDTQYF
cdr3_nt: TGTGCCAGCAGCTCGACAGGGCCTCTCTTCACAGATACGCAGTATTTT

v_call: TRBV20-1
d_call: NA
clone_size: many
j_call: TRBJ2-7
cdr3_aa: CSARVRTSTYEQYF
cdr3_nt: TGCAGTGCTAGAGTCCGGACGTCCACCTACGAGCAGTACTTC

v_call: TRBV5-1
d_call: NA
clone_size: few
j_call: TRBJ1-6
cdr3_aa: CASSQNTGNSPLHF
cdr3_nt: TGCGCCAGCAGCCAAAACACAGGGAATTCACCCCTCCACTTT

v_call: TRBV7-6
d_call: TRBD2
clone_size: few
j_call: TRBJ2-1
cdr3_aa: CASSPRRGGSFNEQFF
cdr3_nt: TGTGCCAGCAGCCCCCGAAGGGGAGGGAGTTTCAATGAGCAGTTCTTC

v_call: TRBV6-1
d_call: NA
clone_size: many
j_call: TRBJ2-3
cdr3_aa: CASQISPTETQYF
cdr3_nt: TGTGCCAGCCAAATATCACCGACTGAAACGCAGTATTTT

v_call: TRBV10-3
d_call: TRBD2
clone_size: few
j_call: TRBJ2-3
cdr3_aa: CAISAQGGAAGGQYF
cdr3_nt: TGTGCCATCAGTGCCCAGGGAGGGGCCGCCGGCGGGCAGTATTTT

v_call: TRBV27
d_call: TRBD2
clone_size: NA
j_call: TRBJ2-1
cdr3_aa: CASSFLLAGGDNEQFF
cdr3_nt: TGTGCCAGCAGTTTTCTCCTAGCGGGAGGGGACAATGAGCAGTTCTTC

v_call: TRBV20-1
d_call: NA
clone_size: NA
j_call: TRBJ2-1
cdr3_aa: CSARGNGGISYNEQFF
cdr3_nt: TGCAGTGCTAGAGGTAACGGCGGGATATCCTACAATGAGCAGTTCTTC

v_call: TRBV4-3
d_call: NA
clone_size: few
j_call: TRBJ1-1
cdr3_aa: CASSQVGGLNTEAFF
cdr3_nt: TGCGCCAGCAGCCAAGTTGGGGGCTTGAACACTGAAGCTTTCTTT

v_call: TRBV15
d_call: NA
clone_size: many
j_call: TRBJ2-7
cdr3_aa: CATSRGAASLTDYEQYF
cdr3_nt: TGTGCCACCAGCAGAGGTGCCGCTTCCCTGACCGACTACGAGCAGTACTTC

v_call: TRBV4-1
d_call: TRBD2
clone_size: many
j_call: TRBJ2-7
cdr3_aa: CASSTSGGSYEQYF
cdr3_nt: TGCGCCAGCTCCACTAGCGGGGGCTCCTACGAGCAGTACTTC

v_call: TRBV10-1
d_call: NA
clone_size: many
j_call: TRBJ2-6
cdr3_aa: CASSESAGTGANVLTF
cdr3_nt: TGCGCCAGCAGTGAGTCGGCAGGGACTGGGGCCAACGTCCTGACTTTC

v_call: TRBV28
d_call: TRBD1
clone_size: many
j_call: TRBJ1-2
cdr3_aa: CASSFRGPGYTF
cdr3_nt: TGTGCCAGCAGTTTCAGGGGGCCTGGCTACACCTTC

v_call: TRBV7-9
d_call: TRBD2
clone_size: many
j_call: TRBJ2-7
cdr3_aa: CASSLTDGLASHEQYF
cdr3_nt: TGTGCCAGCAGCTTAACCGACGGACTAGCGAGTCACGAGCAGTACTTC

v_call: TRBV10-3
d_call: NA
clone_size: few
j_call: TRBJ2-1
cdr3_aa: CAIRTGSGPYNEQFF
cdr3_nt: TGTGCCATCAGAACAGGGTCGGGGCCCTACAATGAGCAGTTCTTC

v_call: TRBV20-1
d_call: NA
clone_size: many
j_call: TRBJ2-5
cdr3_aa: CSARDLGGTPLMETQYF
cdr3_nt: TGCAGTGCTAGAGATCTCGGGGGGACACCGTTAATGGAGACCCAGTACTTC

v_call: TRBV4-3
d_call: NA
clone_size: many
j_call: TRBJ2-7
cdr3_aa: CASSQDTLGSGPYEQYF
cdr3_nt: TGCGCCAGCAGCCAAGATACCTTGGGTAGCGGTCCTTACGAGCAGTACTTC

v_call: TRBV5-1
d_call: NA
clone_size: many
j_call: TRBJ2-1
cdr3_aa: CASSLGPRLAQFYNEQFF
cdr3_nt: TGCGCCAGCAGCTTGGGGCCCCGACTCGCGCAATTCTACAATGAGCAGTTCTTC

v_call: TRBV29-1
d_call: NA
clone_size: many
j_call: TRBJ2-1
cdr3_aa: CSVYGADYNEQFF
cdr3_nt: TGCAGCGTTTACGGAGCGGATTACAATGAGCAGTTCTTC